Listed below are T cell receptor beta chains from one sample, sequenced in a study of T cells after yellow fever vaccination. TCRdb reprocessed the 5' RACE reads via MiXCR and lists one record per CDR3 protein. This table has roughly 99,000 distinct CDR3 sequences, around 5.8% appearing once. Sequencing used CD8+ T cells sorted from PBMCs, obtained 10 days after the yellow fever booster vaccination. These receptors were obtained from a man younger than 35 who received the YFV17D yellow fever vaccine. Both conserved end residues are part of each CDR3. D genes are given only for firm matches. Rows give clone size only sometimes, using once, few, many, or a class for an expanded clone.

j_call v_call clone_size d_call cdr3_aa cdr3_nt
TRBJ2-1 TRBV19 - TRBD2 CASALAGGPNEQFF TGTGCCAGTGCACTAGCGGGGGGGCCCAATGAGCAGTTCTTC
TRBJ1-5 TRBV5-1 few - CASSLWGGNNQPQHF TGCGCCAGCAGCTTGTGGGGGGGGAACAATCAGCCCCAGCATTTT
TRBJ1-1 TRBV4-1 few - CASSQDPVNTEAFF TGCGCCAGCAGCCAAGATCCCGTGAACACTGAAGCTTTCTTT
TRBJ2-2 TRBV6-2/TRBV6-3 many - CASSYSKSGELFF TGTGCCAGCAGTTACTCTAAGAGCGGGGAGCTGTTTTTT
TRBJ2-7 TRBV11-2 many - CASSVDYEQYF TGTGCCAGCAGCGTCGACTACGAGCAGTACTTC
TRBJ2-1 TRBV12-3/TRBV12-4 few TRBD2 CASSLLAGAGNEQFF TGTGCCAGCAGTTTATTAGCGGGGGCGGGCAATGAGCAGTTCTTC
TRBJ2-1 TRBV29-1 many - CSVVSLREQFF TGCAGCGTTGTATCACTTCGTGAGCAGTTCTTC
TRBJ2-1 TRBV5-1 many - CASTSRTDRMVLEQFF TGCGCCAGCACAAGTCGTACCGACAGAATGGTGTTGGAGCAGTTCTTC
TRBJ1-1 TRBV6-6 - - CASSYTGTTEAFF TGTGCCAGCAGTTACACCGGTACGACTGAAGCTTTCTTT
TRBJ2-1 TRBV29-1 - - CSVLYNEQFF TGCAGCGTCCTCTACAATGAGCAGTTCTTC
TRBJ2-7 TRBV6-5 - - CASSYDQGPYEQYF TGTGCCAGCAGTTACGATCAGGGCCCCTACGAGCAGTACTTC
TRBJ2-7 TRBV4-3 few - CASSHLQGSREQYF TGCGCCAGCAGCCACTTACAAGGTTCAAGGGAGCAGTACTTC
TRBJ1-1 TRBV9 few - CASSVETGKEPEAFF TGTGCCAGCAGCGTAGAAACGGGGAAAGAACCTGAAGCTTTCTTT
TRBJ2-3 TRBV5-4 many TRBD2 CASSLASSGGFTDTQYF TGTGCCAGCAGCTTAGCGTCTAGCGGGGGATTCACAGATACGCAGTATTTT
TRBJ2-2 TRBV9 many TRBD2 CASSHPAGANTGELFF TGTGCCAGCAGCCACCCAGCGGGGGCGAACACCGGGGAGCTGTTTTTT
TRBJ2-3 TRBV4-1 - TRBD2 CASSTVLGGGNTDTQYF TGCGCCAGCAGCACGGTCTTAGGCGGGGGGAACACAGATACGCAGTATTTT
TRBJ2-7 TRBV20-1 - - CGASSLDLDEQYF TGCGGTGCTAGTTCGCTAGATCTTGACGAGCAGTACTTC
TRBJ2-5 TRBV6-4 few - CASSEETPQETQYF TGTGCCAGCAGTGAAGAGACACCTCAAGAGACCCAGTACTTC
TRBJ1-6 TRBV12-3/TRBV12-4 - - CASRMEGYNSPLHF TGTGCCAGCAGGATGGAGGGGTATAATTCACCCCTCCACTTT
TRBJ2-7 TRBV12-3/TRBV12-4 few TRBD1 CASSPAGQGSYEQYF TGTGCCAGCAGTCCTGCGGGACAGGGGTCCTACGAGCAGTACTTC
TRBJ2-7 TRBV4-1 few - CASSQDNRGYEQYF TGCGCCAGCAGCCAAGATAACAGAGGCTACGAGCAGTACTTC
TRBJ1-1 TRBV25-1 - TRBD1 CASSGTGQENTEAFF TGTGCCAGCAGTGGGACGGGACAGGAGAACACTGAAGCTTTCTTT
TRBJ1-5 TRBV19 many - CASSMWGVQPQHF TGTGCCAGTAGTATGTGGGGCGTTCAGCCCCAGCATTTT
TRBJ2-3 TRBV5-6 - TRBD1 CASSSTGTGTTDTQYF TGTGCCAGCAGCTCTACGGGGACAGGGACCACAGATACGCAGTATTTT
TRBJ2-7 TRBV11-2 - - CASSLYPAVRPEQYF TGTGCCAGCAGCTTATACCCCGCAGTACGTCCCGAGCAGTACTTC
TRBJ1-1 TRBV4-2 few - CASSQGGEAFF TGTGCCAGCAGCCAAGGCGGGGAAGCTTTCTTT
TRBJ2-4 TRBV4-1 few - CASSQWGSGNIQYF TGCGCCAGCAGCCAATGGGGAAGTGGAAACATTCAGTACTTC